The 10 T cell receptor beta chains below were found in one sample sequenced in a study of monozygotic twins with inflammatory bowel disease. TCRdb reprocessed the 5' RACE reads and stores each CDR3 protein as one record, lacking DNA. The sample spans about 99,000 distinct CDR3 sequences; the ten largest clones claim under 2.5%. The sequenced sample was blood. These receptor sequences come from a human donor with ulcerative colitis or Crohn's disease, or a healthy co-twin of an affected twin (not recorded which).

The chain couples TRBV18 to TRBJ2-2. The germline gives CDR1 KGHSH, CDR2 LQKENI. The length of the CDR3 is 13 residues. CDR3: CASSPLDTGELFF.

The V and J genes are TRBV6-2 or TRBV6-3 and TRBJ2-3. Germline V gene data show CDR1 as MNHEY and CDR2 as SVGEGT. This CDR3 contains 13 residues. CDR3 residues: CASSAGVVDTQYF.

This chain uses TRBV7-8 with TRBJ2-1; TCRdb's D call of TRBD2 is untestable without DNA. The germline gives CDR1 SGHVS, CDR2 FQNEAQ. The CDR3 has 17 residues. CDR3 region: CASSLAAGARTNNEQFF.

The chain uses TRBV3-1 and TRBJ2-7. This CDR3 has 12 amino acids. Germline V gene sequence: CDR1 LGHDT, CDR2 YNNKEL (reference sequence). The chain's CDR3 is CASSQVTNEQYF.

This CDR3 is CASSSAANEQYF. The rearrangement joins TRBV6-5 to TRBJ2-7. Germline lookup yields CDR1 MNHEY and CDR2 SVGAGI. The CDR3 length is 12 residues.

The chain recombines TRBV9 with TRBJ2-1. The CDR3 is 13 amino acids. CDR1 SGDLS and CDR2 YYNGEE come from the germline V gene. CDR3 region: CASSVGRVSEQFF.

This rearrangement joins TRBV7-2 to TRBJ1-4. This CDR3 region has 12 residues. Germline values: CDR1 SGHTA, CDR2 FQGNSA. CDR3 in amino acids: CASSFKGEKLFF.

This chain uses TRBV7-9 with TRBJ2-5; the TRBD1 assignment by TCRdb is unverifiable without DNA. The CDR3 is made up of 14 amino acids. Germline CDR1 and CDR2: SEHNR and FQNEAQ (reference sequence). The CDR3 loop reads CASSLFGTSETQYF.

This chain connects TRBV12-3 or TRBV12-4 to TRBJ2-3; TCRdb reports TRBD1, a call that lacks DNA to check it against. The CDR3 is 14 residues long. CDR3 region: CASSLGTGPDTQYF.

The chain employs TRBV29-1 and TRBJ2-7. CDR3 length: 12 amino acids. Germline CDR1 SQVTM, CDR2 ANQGSEA. CDR3 residues: CSAVDRSYEQYF.